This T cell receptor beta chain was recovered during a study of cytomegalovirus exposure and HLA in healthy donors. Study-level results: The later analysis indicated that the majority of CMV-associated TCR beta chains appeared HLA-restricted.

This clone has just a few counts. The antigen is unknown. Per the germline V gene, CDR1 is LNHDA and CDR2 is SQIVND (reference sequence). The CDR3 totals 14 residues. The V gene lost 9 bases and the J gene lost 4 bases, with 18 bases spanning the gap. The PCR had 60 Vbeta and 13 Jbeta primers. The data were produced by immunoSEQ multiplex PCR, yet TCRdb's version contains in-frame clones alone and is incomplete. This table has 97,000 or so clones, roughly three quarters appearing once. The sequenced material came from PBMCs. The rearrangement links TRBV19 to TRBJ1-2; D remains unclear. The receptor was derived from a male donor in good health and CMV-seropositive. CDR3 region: CASQYRPGGYGYTF. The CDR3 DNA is TGTGCCAGCCAGTACCGGCCAGGTGGCTATGGCTACACCTTC.